The present entry profiles one T cell receptor (beta chain) with its context. The antigen remains unidentified. The missing conserved phenylalanine or tryptophan at the end of this CDR3 makes a read error likely. It is unclear where the CDR3 begins or ends on the DNA, so no DNA is shown, and the CDR3 is as TCRdb lists it. Data came from immunoSEQ multiplex PCR; TCRdb stores just in-frame clones and leaves some out. The profile shows 57,000 or so clones, around 82% of them singletons. These data are taken from a study of T cell responses to AZD1222 COVID-19 vaccine. Pooled together were second doses at about 4 or about 12 weeks. Regarding the study as a whole: Of the AZD1222 recipients, only five to seven were seropositive at baseline. It should be noted that donors were predominantly white British and more often female, and clonal diversity was possibly underestimated.

The receptor comes from an adult who received the AZD1222 COVID-19 vaccine. The sample consisted of peripheral blood, taken 28 days after the second AZD1222 dose.

This CDR3 is CASSEGGRPNT. J is TRBJ2-7 and V is TRBV2; the table names TRBD1, a call not compared with the DNA. Including both end residues, the CDR3 is 11 amino acids long. The germline V gene has CDR1 SNHLY and CDR2 FYNNEI.